One sample yielded the 9 T cell receptor beta chains listed below, sequenced in a study of blood T cell repertoires in COVID-19. TCRdb keeps only in-frame clones here, not all; method: immunoSEQ multiplex PCR. The sample contains about 110,000 clones, around 82% of which appear only once. Sequencing was carried out using peripheral blood. The receptors were sampled from a human donor in a cohort sampled during active or convalescent COVID-19.

The CDR3 here is CASSPRTGVNTEAFF. The CDR3 DNA reads as TGTGCCAGCAGCCCGCGGACAGGGGTGAACACTGAAGCTTTCTTT. This chain links TRBV14 with TRBJ1-1, with 9 bases fitting TRBD1. The CDR3 runs to 15 residues. Trimming cost V 4 bases and J 0 bases; bases outside gene matches: 3. CDR1 SGHDN and CDR2 FVKESK come from the germline V gene.

With regard to this clone: A junction boundary mismatches the germline segment, possibly from a read error. This rearrangement joins TRBV18 to TRBJ2-1, with D possibly being TRBD2 (6 bases). CDR3 length equals 13 residues. Germline lookup yields CDR1 KGHSH and CDR2 LQKENI. This CDR3 reads CASSPTSAGTPVF. CDR3 DNA: TGTGCCAGCTCACCGACTTCTGCCGGGACTCCGGTCTTC.

The J gene is TRBJ1-4, the V gene TRBV7-7, with 8 bases lining up with TRBD1. This CDR3 spans 15 amino acids. J was trimmed by 4 bases and V by 5 bases; bases with no gene match: 6. From germline, CDR1 is SSHAT and CDR2 FNYEAQ (reference sequence). CDR3 region: CASSLGTGLNEKLFF. CDR3 coding DNA: TGTGCCAGCAGCCTCGGGACAGGCCTTAATGAAAAACTGTTTTTT.

The chain carries TRBV6-6 and TRBJ2-1, with 8 bases fitting TRBD2. Trimming removed 0 bases from V and 8 bases from J; junction bases left unmatched: 9. The germline gives CDR1 MNHNY, CDR2 SVGAGI (reference sequence). This CDR3 has 16 amino acids. The CDR3 loop reads CASSYSKGTRSDEQFF. CDR3 coding DNA: TGTGCCAGCAGTTACTCGAAGGGGACTAGGTCGGATGAGCAGTTCTTC.

V usage is TRBV7-8 and J usage is TRBJ2-5; TRBD2 agrees at 10 bases. After removal of 2 bases from V and 4 bases from J, the junction contained 4 bases not matched to a gene. Germline loops: CDR1 SGHVS, CDR2 FQNEAQ. This CDR3 comprises 15 residues. The DNA for the CDR3 is TGTGCCAGCAGCTTATCTAGCGGGGGACGAGAGACCCAGTACTTC. Its translation is CASSLSSGGRETQYF.

The chain is built from TRBV11-2 and TRBJ2-2; a possible D gene is TRBD1 (5 bases). The CDR3 consists of 16 residues. Trimming took 4 bases from V and 3 from J, leaving 15 bases between them. Germline V lookup: CDR1 SGHAT, CDR2 FQNNGV. The CDR3 protein is CASSSVPTEHTGELFF. In DNA, the CDR3 is TGTGCCAGCAGCTCCGTCCCGACAGAACACACCGGGGAGCTGTTTTTT.

The table lists this clone with a count of one. The CDR3, as DNA: TGTGCCAGCATCAACCGGGGGGCGCCTAACACTGAAGCTTTCTTT. This sequence encodes CASINRGAPNTEAFF. V gene TRBV5-4 combines with J gene TRBJ1-1; D might be TRBD1 (6 bases). Trimming removed 6 bases from V and 2 bases from J, with 17 bases in between. Per the germline V gene, CDR1 is SGHNT and CDR2 is YYREEE (reference sequence). CDR3 length: 15 amino acids.

This rearrangement joins TRBV5-1 to TRBJ1-1, with 7 bases that match TRBD1. This CDR3 spans 18 amino acids. J gave up 4 bases and V 4 bases, and 19 bases lay outside the gene matches. Germline V gene sequence: CDR1 SGHRS, CDR2 YFSETQ. The CDR3 region has the DNA TGCGCCAGCAGCCCTTGGCGACAGGGCAACCCAAGGAGCACTGAAGCTTTCTTT. Translation gives CASSPWRQGNPRSTEAFF. The full variable domain, in which reference TRBV5-1 and TRBJ1-1 provide the parts outside the CDR3, is KAGVTQTPRYLIKTRGQQVTLSCSPISGHRSVSWYQQTPGQGLQFLFEYFSETQRNKGNFPGRFSGRQFSNSRSEMNVSTLELGDSALYLCASSPWRQGNPRSTEAFFGQGTRLTVV.

The CDR3 here is CASSSLPSGLTNTGELFF. DNA for the CDR3: TGTGCCAGCAGCTCCCTACCCTCGGGACTAACGAACACCGGGGAGCTGTTTTTT. This sequence joins TRBV7-2 and TRBJ2-2; TRBD2 aligns across 7 bases. Germline loops: CDR1 SGHTA, CDR2 FQGNSA. CDR3 length: 18 amino acids. The trim removed 4 bases at V and 0 bases at J, leaving 11 bases unmatched.